The rows below give T cell receptor beta chains drawn from one sample of a study of T cell changes during pregnancy in multiple sclerosis. TCRdb's copy holds only in-frame clones and misses some; the assay was immunoSEQ multiplex PCR. Here the sample spans some 110,000 clones, roughly nine tenths being singletons. The material sequenced was peripheral blood, taken in the third trimester of pregnancy. The receptors stem from a female donor with multiple sclerosis, enrolled in a pregnancy study. Each CDR3 is given with its conserved first and last residue. D genes are given only for firm matches. Rows give clone size only sometimes, using once, few, many, or a class for an expanded clone.

d_gene: .; abundance: .; v_gene: TRBV9; j_gene: TRBJ1-2; CDR3nt: TGTGCCAGCAGCGTAGACAGGGACTATGGCTACACCTTC; CDR3aa: CASSVDRDYGYTF
d_gene: .; abundance: .; v_gene: TRBV7-7; j_gene: TRBJ2-5; CDR3nt: TGTGCCAGCAGCCCGGACACCCAAGAGACCCAGTACTTC; CDR3aa: CASSPDTQETQYF
d_gene: TRBD2; abundance: .; v_gene: TRBV11-2; j_gene: TRBJ2-1; CDR3nt: TGTGCCAGCAGCTATCTGCGCGGGGGGGGCAATGAGCAGTTCTTC; CDR3aa: CASSYLRGGGNEQFF
d_gene: .; abundance: .; v_gene: TRBV15; j_gene: TRBJ1-5; CDR3nt: TGTGCCACCAGCAGAGATGGGGCCGGGAGCAATCAGCCCCAGCATTTT; CDR3aa: CATSRDGAGSNQPQHF
d_gene: TRBD1; abundance: .; v_gene: TRBV18; j_gene: TRBJ1-5; CDR3nt: TGTGCCAGCTCACCACTACAGGGGACGCAGCCCCAGCATTTT; CDR3aa: CASSPLQGTQPQHF
d_gene: TRBD2; abundance: once; v_gene: TRBV5-1; j_gene: TRBJ2-1; CDR3nt: TGCGCCAGCAGCTCGACGGCTAGCGGTCCCTACAATGAGCAGTTCTTC; CDR3aa: CASSSTASGPYNEQFF
d_gene: TRBD1; abundance: .; v_gene: TRBV19; j_gene: TRBJ2-3; CDR3nt: TGTGCCAGTAGCAATAAAGGACAGGGCCTTTCTAGCACAGATACGCAGTATTTT; CDR3aa: CASSNKGQGLSSTDTQYF
d_gene: .; abundance: .; v_gene: TRBV19; j_gene: TRBJ1-3; CDR3nt: TGTGCCAGCACGTTAACAGGGACCCCCTCTGGAAACACCATATATTTT; CDR3aa: CASTLTGTPSGNTIYF
d_gene: TRBD2; abundance: .; v_gene: TRBV7-2; j_gene: TRBJ2-3; CDR3nt: TGTGCCAGCAGCCGAAAAAGTAGCGGGGGCCCCCCAGGGGATACGCAGTATTTT; CDR3aa: CASSRKSSGGPPGDTQYF
d_gene: .; abundance: .; v_gene: TRBV6-9; j_gene: TRBJ1-4; CDR3nt: TGTGCCAGCACCCCCATAGAGGTTAATGAAAAACTGTTTTTT; CDR3aa: CASTPIEVNEKLFF
d_gene: .; abundance: .; v_gene: TRBV5-1; j_gene: TRBJ2-3; CDR3nt: TGCGCCAGCAGCTTGGAAGGTCCGGGGAACACAGATACGCAGTATTTT; CDR3aa: CASSLEGPGNTDTQYF
d_gene: TRBD1; abundance: .; v_gene: TRBV12-5; j_gene: TRBJ2-5; CDR3nt: TGTGCTAGTGGTGATACAGGGGCCCCCGAGACCCAGTACTTC; CDR3aa: CASGDTGAPETQYF
d_gene: .; abundance: .; v_gene: TRBV4-2; j_gene: TRBJ2-2; CDR3nt: TGTGCCAGCAGCCACAGGGGCGGGGAGCTGTTTTTT; CDR3aa: CASSHRGGELFF
d_gene: TRBD2; abundance: .; v_gene: TRBV28; j_gene: TRBJ2-7; CDR3nt: TGTGCCAGCAGTTTTGTGGTTGGCGGGAGAGCCCGACACTCCTACGAGCAGTACTTC; CDR3aa: CASSFVVGGRARHSYEQYF
d_gene: .; abundance: .; v_gene: TRBV2; j_gene: TRBJ2-1; CDR3nt: TGTGCCAGCAGTGAGTGGGAGTCTGGTGGTGAGCAGTTCTTC; CDR3aa: CASSEWESGGEQFF
d_gene: TRBD1; abundance: .; v_gene: TRBV10-3; j_gene: TRBJ1-2; CDR3nt: TGTGCCATCAGTGAGTCGACAGGGCCATTTCATGGCTACACCTTC; CDR3aa: CAISESTGPFHGYTF
d_gene: .; abundance: .; v_gene: TRBV29-1; j_gene: TRBJ2-3; CDR3nt: TGCAGCGTTGTAGTTCCCCTCGGAGATACGCAGTATTTT; CDR3aa: CSVVVPLGDTQYF
d_gene: .; abundance: .; v_gene: TRBV5-1; j_gene: TRBJ2-3; CDR3nt: TGCGCCAGCAGCCTTAGCGCAACGGGCACAGATACGCAGTATTTT; CDR3aa: CASSLSATGTDTQYF
d_gene: .; abundance: .; v_gene: TRBV5-1; j_gene: TRBJ2-4; CDR3nt: TGCGCCAGCAGCTTGGAGGGTAGGGGGTTAGGTGAAAGAAACATTCAGTACTTC; CDR3aa: CASSLEGRGLGERNIQYF
d_gene: .; abundance: .; v_gene: TRBV9; j_gene: TRBJ2-5; CDR3nt: TGTGCCAGCAGCCCTCCCGGGTACCAAGAGACCCAGTACTTC; CDR3aa: CASSPPGYQETQYF
d_gene: TRBD2; abundance: .; v_gene: TRBV7-6; j_gene: TRBJ2-1; CDR3nt: TGTGCCAGCAGCTTATCCTCTTGGACTAGCGGGAACAATGAGCAGTTCTTC; CDR3aa: CASSLSSWTSGNNEQFF
d_gene: TRBD2; abundance: few; v_gene: TRBV4-1; j_gene: TRBJ2-3; CDR3nt: TGCGCCAGCAGCCGGTCCAGCGGGGGAGGCTCAGATACGCAGTATTTT; CDR3aa: CASSRSSGGGSDTQYF